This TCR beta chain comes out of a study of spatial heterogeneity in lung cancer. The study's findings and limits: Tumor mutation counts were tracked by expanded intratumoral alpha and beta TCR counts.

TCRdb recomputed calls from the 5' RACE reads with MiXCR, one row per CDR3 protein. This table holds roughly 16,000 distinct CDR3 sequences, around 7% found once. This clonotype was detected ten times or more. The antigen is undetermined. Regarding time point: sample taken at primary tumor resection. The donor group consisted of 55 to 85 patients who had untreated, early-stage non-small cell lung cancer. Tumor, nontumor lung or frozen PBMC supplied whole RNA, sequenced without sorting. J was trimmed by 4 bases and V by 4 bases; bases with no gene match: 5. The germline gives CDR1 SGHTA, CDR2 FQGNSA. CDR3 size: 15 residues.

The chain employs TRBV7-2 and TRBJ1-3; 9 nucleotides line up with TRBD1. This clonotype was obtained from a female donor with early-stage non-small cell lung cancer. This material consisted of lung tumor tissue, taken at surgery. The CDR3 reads CASSYGTGKGNTIYF. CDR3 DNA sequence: TGTGCCAGCAGCTACGGGACAGGGAAAGGAAACACCATATATTTT.